Following are 17 T cell receptor beta chains from one sample sequenced in a study of T cells in women clearing cervical HPV infection (dated by TCRdb to the late 2010s). The library was generated by the immunoSEQ multiplex PCR assay. TCRdb stores this immuneACCESS table with in-frame sequences only. Part of the clones is absent; in the studies checked, under half of the shortfall reflects unresolved V genes, and no reason is known for the rest. The table for this sample lists 30,000 to 50,000 clones. The ten most abundant clones make up around 4.9% of the sample. The sequencing sample was made of blood buffy coat. The origin of the receptors is a woman aged 18 to 75 with a cervical HPV16 infection that either progressed to CIN3+ or cleared (not recorded which).

Details on this clone: The read ends 3 residues before the CDR3 terminus; that terminus is restored from the germline J gene. This sequence joins TRBV12-3 or TRBV12-4 and TRBJ1-1; tentative D call: TRBD1 (6 bases). CDR3 length equals 15 residues. The sequenced part of the CDR3 DNA is TGTGCCAGCAGTGCTCCTCAGTCCTCAGGGGTTCGG. This codes for CASSAPQSSGVR. From start to end, the CDR3 is CASSAPQSSGVRAFF.

A remark on this clone: The DNA ends 3 residues before the CDR3 does, and the rest of the CDR3 is filled in from the germline J gene. This sequence joins TRBV9 and TRBJ2-7; 9 bases align to TRBD2. This CDR3 has 16 amino acids. In germline, CDR1 is SGDLS, CDR2 YYNGEE. V shed 0 bases and J 4 bases; nucleotides not matched to a gene: 8. The covered CDR3 bases are TGTGCCAGCAGCGTAGGTTCAGCGGGGGGAGAATACGAG. Protein sequence: CASSVGSAGGEYE. The CDR3, in full, reads CASSVGSAGGEYEQYF.

As concerns this clone: The read is 3 residues too short to cover the CDR3 end, so that end is filled in from the germline J gene. The V call is TRBV5-6, the J call TRBJ1-5; 9 nucleotides match TRBD1. Per the germline V gene, CDR1 is SGHDT and CDR2 is YYEEEE. The CDR3 spans 15 residues. Trimming cost V 1 base and J 6 bases; bases outside gene matches: 5. The CDR3 spells CASSLNRGQSQPQHF. CDR3 DNA, as far as it was read: TGTGCCAGCAGCTTGAACAGGGGGCAAAGTCAGCCC.

Regarding this clone: Coverage ceases 3 residues before the CDR3 finishes, and the germline J gene fills in the end. The V and J genes are TRBV2 and TRBJ2-3, with 9 positions matching TRBD1. The CDR3 consists of 14 residues. Per the germline V gene, CDR1 is SNHLY and CDR2 is FYNNEI. With 4 bases clipped from V and 4 bases from J, the junction kept 3 bases outside the gene matches. This CDR3 is CASSGTGGADTQYF. The covered CDR3 bases are TGTGCCAGCAGTGGCACAGGGGGCGCAGATACG.

Of note for this clone: Read sequence stops 3 residues before the CDR3 end, and the germline J gene provides the missing end. The chain carries TRBV5-1 and TRBJ2-7; 10 bases are shared with TRBD1. J lost 2 bases, V lost 1 base, and 3 bases had no gene match. The CDR3 contains 15 residues. From germline, CDR1 is SGHRS and CDR2 YFSETQ. Here the CDR3 reads CASSLLGTGAYEQYF. The covered CDR3 bases are TGCGCCAGCAGCTTGTTGGGGACAGGGGCCTACGAG.

CDR3 amino acids: CASVGGGISGDTQYF. The CDR3 DNA, read in part, is TGTGCCAGCGTTGGCGGGGGTATAAGTGGAGATACG. The rearrangement uses TRBV5-4 and TRBJ2-3; 7 bases match TRBD2. The read halts 3 residues ahead of the CDR3 end, with the missing end drawn from the germline J gene. CDR1 is SGHNT, CDR2 YYREEE, per germline (reference sequence). The CDR3 is 15 residues long. V dropped 7 bases and J dropped 5; count of bases not matched to a gene: 13.

A word on this clone: With the read ending 3 residues before the CDR3 end, the germline J gene is used to fill in that end. The rearrangement joins TRBV4-1 to TRBJ2-7, with 10 bases identical to TRBD2. This CDR3 region has 16 residues. The germline V gene has CDR1 MGHRA and CDR2 YSYEKL. V lost 0 bases and J lost 3; bases outside the gene matches: 5. The CDR3: CASSQDRASGGYEQYF. The sequenced part of the CDR3 DNA is TGCGCCAGCAGCCAAGATAGAGCTAGCGGGGGCTACGAG.

Turning to this clone: The read gets to within 3 residues of the CDR3 end, and the germline J gene fills in the rest. This sequence joins TRBV18 and TRBJ2-5; D gene unclear. CDR1 and CDR2 (germline): KGHSH, LQKENI. Trimming took off 0 bases at V and 1 base at J, with 9 bases between the two ends. CDR3 size: 15 residues. The sequenced CDR3 bases are TGTGCCAGCTCACCACCGTCCCTCAGCCAAGAGACC. Protein product: CASSPPSLSQET. The full CDR3 protein reads CASSPPSLSQETQYF.

With respect to this clone: The read finishes 3 residues shy of the CDR3 end, and the germline J gene is used to complete it. The chain links TRBV7-6 to TRBJ1-1; D not resolved. Germline V gives CDR1 SGHVS, CDR2 FNYEAQ. CDR3 size: 13 residues. V was shortened by 5 bases and J by 0 bases, with 7 bases between the two germline ends. CDR3 DNA, as far as it was read: TGTGCCAGCAGCCCCACACTGAACACTGAA. It is translated as CASSPTLNTE. The CDR3 in full is CASSPTLNTEAFF.

Notes on this clone: From the germline J gene comes the end of the CDR3, since the read stops 3 residues before it. This chain joins TRBV19 and TRBJ2-7; tentative D call: TRBD1 (6 bases). The CDR3 has 14 amino acids. V gave up 6 bases and J gave up 3 bases, with 15 bases separating them. Germline CDR1 LNHDA, CDR2 SQIVND (reference sequence). The covered CDR3 bases are TGTGCCAGTAGCCCCTCCCAGGGGAACTACGAG. Its translation is CASSPSQGNYE. The complete CDR3 reads CASSPSQGNYEQYF. Based on the CDR3 plus reference TRBV19 and TRBJ2-7, the full variable domain is DGGITQSPKYLFRKEGQNVTLSCEQNLNHDAMYWYRQDPGQGLRLIYYSQIVNDFQKGDIAEGYSVSREKKESFPLTVTSAQKNPTAFYLCASSPSQGNYEQYFGPGTRLTVT.

In regard to this clone: The read stops 3 residues short of the end of the CDR3; the missing end is completed from the germline J gene. V and J are TRBV30 and TRBJ1-2, with D maybe TRBD1 (5 bases). This CDR3 has 15 amino acids. V lost 8 bases, J lost 2 bases, and 21 bases lay in between. The germline V gene has CDR1 GTSNPN and CDR2 SVGIG (reference sequence). CDR3 DNA (partial): TGTGCCCGGGCGCCCAACCAGGGTTTGAACTATGGC. Encoded protein: CARAPNQGLNYG. The whole CDR3 protein is CARAPNQGLNYGYTF.

A word on this clone: The observed sequence ends 3 residues before the CDR3 terminus, with the missing tail filled in from the germline J gene. The chain joins TRBV6-2 or TRBV6-3 to TRBJ1-5; D is unclear. The CDR3 has 16 residues. Trimming left V 5 bases short and J 4 bases short, with 18 bases between. Germline-derived CDR1 and CDR2 are MNHEY and SVGEGT. CDR3 bases read: TGTGCCAGCAGTCCCACCTCTCCCACTAATAATCAGCCC. Translated: CASSPTSPTNNQP. The full CDR3 protein is CASSPTSPTNNQPQHF.

A note on this clone: Sequencing ends 3 residues short of the CDR3 end; the germline J gene provides the rest. V and J are TRBV20-1 and TRBJ1-1; TRBD1 agrees at 7 bases. The CDR3 sequence is 15 residues long. Germline lookup yields CDR1 DFQATT and CDR2 SNEGSKA (reference sequence). J lost 1 base, V lost 2 bases, and 7 bases had no gene match. The CDR3 reads CSARKRQGGNTEAFF. The sequenced CDR3 bases are TGCAGTGCTAGAAAGCGTCAGGGGGGGAACACTGAA.

Comments on this clone: Read data end 3 residues before the CDR3 end; the end is taken from the germline J gene. V gene TRBV2 combines with J gene TRBJ2-2; no clear D gene. Trimming took 5 bases from V and 1 from J, leaving 8 bases between them. This CDR3 has 14 residues. Per the germline V gene, CDR1 is SNHLY and CDR2 is FYNNEI. The covered CDR3 bases are TGTGCCAGCAGTAGGGCAGGGAACACCGGGGAG. Translating gives CASSRAGNTGE. The CDR3 in its entirety is CASSRAGNTGELFF.

On this clone: The read ends 3 residues shy of where the CDR3 ends; the end is completed using the germline J gene. This sequence joins TRBV7-3 and TRBJ2-5, with 9 positions matching TRBD1. V trimming: 5 bases; J trimming: 6 bases; junction bases outside the gene matches: 7. The CDR3 totals 14 residues. The germline V gene encodes CDR1 SGHTA and CDR2 FQGTGA. The CDR3 spells CASSPGQGTKTQYF. Incomplete CDR3 DNA: TGTGCCAGCAGCCCCGGACAGGGGACAAAGACC.

Comment on this clone: Read data end 3 residues before the CDR3 end; the end is taken from the germline J gene. The chain employs TRBV18 and TRBJ2-1; 9 bases are a match to TRBD2. Germline CDR1 KGHSH, CDR2 LQKENI. The CDR3 runs 17 residues. J gave up 9 bases and V 0 bases, and 12 bases lay outside the gene matches. The CDR3 loop is CASSPPSGGGALAEQFF. CDR3 DNA, as far as it was read: TGTGCCAGCTCACCACCCTCGGGCGGGGGGGCCTTGGCTGAG.

Remarks on this clone: The read terminates 3 residues before the CDR3 end, so the remaining end is supplied by the germline J gene. The gene calls are TRBV20-1 and TRBJ1-4; D is possibly TRBD1 (6 bases). Trimming took off 5 bases at V and 5 bases at J, with 12 bases between the two ends. The germline V gene encodes CDR1 DFQATT and CDR2 SNEGSKA (reference sequence). This CDR3 comprises 13 residues. Here the CDR3 reads CSASLDRNEKLFF. Incomplete CDR3 DNA: TGCAGTGCTTCCCTCGACAGGAATGAAAAA.